The T cell receptor beta chain described here comes from a study of blood T cell repertoires in COVID-19 (dated by TCRdb to 2020 to 2022). Some background on the complete study: Collaborator samples came from the United States, Italy and Spain and covered acute and convalescent phases of COVID-19. The material from the prospective study consisted of cDNA or gDNA derived from T cells, B-cell-depleted T cells, or PBMCs. The dataset comprised deeply sampled blood TCRbeta repertoires from subjects exposed to, actively infected with, or recovered from COVID-19. The repertoires were released in a freely available public database meant as a resource for research on the immune response to SARS-CoV-2. Samples were obtained from the ongoing ImmuneRACE study (first 160 participants) and from 1,254 subjects provided by 6 global collaborators. The sample metadata nearly always contained a de-identified subject ID, COVID-19 status, age in years and sex. Where available, HLA class I and class II types were taken from metadata supplied by the sample provider and were not determined by assay-based typing. Study-wide conclusions, independent of this receptor: Clinical and demographic metadata were provided uncurated, with the amount varying by source and participant.

The immunoSEQ Assay, a bias-controlled multiplex PCR, was used to amplify TCRbeta CDR3 regions from genomic DNA. Turning to the authors' computational methods: The number of nucleated cells in each sample was estimated from the amplification of reference gene primers within the assay. To quantify the absolute abundance of each unique TCRbeta CDR3 rearrangement, sequence reads were collapsed and filtered. For each sample, productive Simpson clonality was calculated by taking the square root of Simpson's diversity index across productive rearrangements. Held by TCRdb, this immuneACCESS table contains in-frame sequences only and omits some clones. Under half of the omission traces to an unresolved V gene where checked; the cause of the rest is unknown. The V and J calls and clone size were taken over from that table, and D and trimming were inferred from the DNA. This sample is represented by 150,000 to 200,000 clones; about 86% of them were singletons. The top ten hold approximately 15% of the sample.

CDR1 and CDR2 were assigned from the germline V gene as SGHVS and FQNEAQ. From the cysteine up to the phenylalanine, the CDR3 has a length of 15 residues. CDR3 DNA is the only sequence kept; it has 45 bases, read in frame from the first base. The germline ends are 15 bases apart after V is trimmed by 0 bases and J by 6 bases. This clone was seen a few times. Its antigen remains undetermined. Base-call qualities are not available, and no considerably larger clone is one nucleotide away. Whole blood was collected in K2EDTA tubes by collaborating institutions according to the institutions' own protocols. Collaborator samples were shipped for TCRbeta analysis as frozen whole blood, isolated PBMCs, or DNA extracted from either sample type.

The TCR was taken from a young man with active or convalescent COVID-19. The chain is encoded by TRBV7-8 joined to TRBJ2-7; TRBD2 is a possible D gene, resting on 6 matching bases. The material sequenced was peripheral blood. The CDR3 region: CASSLAIRGNAEQYF. The nucleotide sequence reads TGTGCCAGCAGCTTAGCGATCCGGGGGAATGCCGAGCAGTACTTC.